This is a list of T cell receptor beta chains from one sample in a study of siplizumab effects on memory and regulatory T cells. TCRdb keeps only in-frame clones here, not all; method: immunoSEQ multiplex PCR. The sample consists of about 82,000 clones, 87% of them appearing once. The material sequenced was Tregs sorted from blood. The receptors were gathered from a human donor in good health. Both conserved end residues are part of each CDR3. D genes are given only for firm matches. Rows may omit the clone size; those that give it use once, few, many or a size class.

D	V	J	length	size	CDR3	DNA
TRBD1	TRBV28	TRBJ1-4	13	few	CASTTGQGEKLFF	TGTGCCAGCACCACTGGACAGGGTGAAAAACTGTTTTTT
.	TRBV13	TRBJ2-3	14	.	CASSLRGGTDTQYF	TGTGCCAGCAGCTTAAGGGGGGGCACAGATACGCAGTATTTT
TRBD1	TRBV7-2	TRBJ1-2	16	.	CASSLQFGQGAIGYTF	TGTGCCAGCAGCTTACAATTCGGACAGGGGGCTATTGGCTACACCTTC
TRBD1	TRBV6-5	TRBJ2-7	16	.	CASSLQPGQVSYEQYF	TGTGCCAGCAGTTTACAACCGGGACAGGTTTCCTACGAGCAGTACTTC
TRBD1	TRBV6-4	TRBJ1-5	17	.	CASRIGTASRSNQPQHF	TGTGCCAGCAGGATCGGGACAGCGAGTAGGAGCAATCAGCCCCAGCATTTT
.	TRBV7-9	TRBJ2-1	18	.	CASSLGGPSESSYNEQFF	TGTGCCAGCAGCTTAGGGGGTCCTAGCGAGAGCTCCTACAATGAGCAGTTCTTC
TRBD1	TRBV10-2	TRBJ1-2	17	.	CASSESGGQGARYGYTF	TGCGCCAGCAGTGAGTCGGGGGGACAGGGGGCGCGCTATGGCTACACCTTC
.	TRBV27	TRBJ2-2	14	.	CASSFGVGTGELFF	TGTGCCAGCAGTTTCGGGGTTGGGACCGGGGAGCTGTTTTTT
TRBD1	TRBV18	TRBJ1-1	15	.	CASSQDRAGNTEAFF	TGTGCCAGCTCCCAGGACAGGGCAGGGAACACTGAAGCTTTCTTT
.	TRBV13	TRBJ1-2	11	.	CASSPLGGYTF	TGTGCCAGCAGCCCCCTTGGTGGCTACACCTTC
TRBD1	TRBV5-1	TRBJ1-6	17	.	CASSFVLKQGSNSPLHF	TGCGCCAGCAGCTTTGTCCTAAAACAGGGGTCTAATTCACCCCTCCACTTT
TRBD2	TRBV23-1	TRBJ2-3	19	.	CASSPPDGSGGAGGDTQYF	TGCGCCAGCAGTCCACCGGATGGTAGCGGGGGGGCCGGTGGAGATACGCAGTATTTT
.	TRBV6-1	TRBJ1-1	15	.	CASSEPGVMNTEAFF	TGTGCCAGCAGTGAACCGGGGGTCATGAACACTGAAGCTTTCTTT
.	TRBV4-1	TRBJ2-3	15	medium-sized	CASSFGDGGTDTQYF	TGCGCCAGCAGCTTCGGGGATGGCGGCACAGATACGCAGTATTTT
.	TRBV6-6	TRBJ2-1	15	.	CASSLGAGKSNEQFF	TGTGCCAGCAGCCTTGGGGCGGGAAAATCAAATGAGCAGTTCTTC
.	TRBV13	TRBJ2-3	15	.	CASSLGGKGTDTQYF	TGTGCCAGCAGCTTAGGGGGGAAAGGCACAGATACGCAGTATTTT
TRBD2	TRBV7-9	TRBJ2-1	14	.	CASSLWGLNNEQFF	TGTGCCAGCAGCTTATGGGGACTAAACAATGAGCAGTTCTTC
TRBD1	TRBV4-2	TRBJ2-7	15	.	CASSPEPGQLHEQYF	TGTGCCAGCAGCCCCGAACCGGGACAGTTACACGAGCAGTACTTC
TRBD1	TRBV2	TRBJ2-7	13	.	CASSQGEWYEQYF	TGTGCCAGCAGTCAGGGGGAATGGTACGAGCAGTACTTC
.	TRBV5-1	TRBJ2-5	13	few	CASSRDRLGTQYF	TGCGCCAGCAGCCGGGACCGACTAGGGACCCAGTACTTC
.	TRBV19	TRBJ1-3	15	.	CASSWRTPSGNTIYF	TGTGCCAGTAGTTGGCGGACACCCTCTGGAAACACCATATATTTT
TRBD2	TRBV12-5	TRBJ2-5	15	.	CASGLSGALFETQYF	TGTGCTAGTGGTTTGAGCGGGGCCCTCTTCGAGACCCAGTACTTC
.	TRBV7-3	TRBJ1-5	15	.	CASSPMGQGNQPQHF	TGTGCCAGCAGCCCGATGGGGCAGGGCAATCAGCCCCAGCATTTT
.	TRBV5-1	TRBJ1-2	12	few	CASSNDPGGYTF	TGCGCCAGCAGCAACGACCCGGGAGGCTACACCTTC
.	TRBV9	TRBJ1-1	16	.	CASSADVDSQNTEAFF	TGTGCCAGCAGCGCTGACGTTGACAGTCAGAACACTGAAGCTTTCTTT
.	TRBV6-5	TRBJ2-1	15	.	CASSYSGGANDEQFF	TGTGCCAGCAGTTACTCCGGCGGGGCGAATGATGAGCAGTTCTTC
.	TRBV29-1	TRBJ2-5	14	.	CSVDGLARQETQYF	TGCAGCGTTGATGGGCTAGCGAGACAAGAGACCCAGTACTTC
TRBD1	TRBV7-9	TRBJ1-1	13	few	CASSDRGNTEAFF	TGTGCCAGCTCGGACAGGGGGAACACTGAAGCTTTCTTT
.	TRBV10-3	TRBJ2-1	11	few	CAISEGGRQFF	TGTGCCATCAGTGAGGGGGGCAGGCAGTTCTTC
.	TRBV6-5	TRBJ1-6	14	.	CASSLQTYNSPLHF	TGTGCCAGCAGTTTGCAGACCTATAATTCACCCCTCCACTTT
TRBD1	TRBV18	TRBJ1-5	13	.	CASSRGQGQPQHF	TGTGCCAGCTCCCGAGGACAGGGACAGCCCCAGCATTTT
TRBD1	TRBV12-5	TRBJ2-1	15	.	CASGRGQGSDNEQFF	TGTGCTAGTGGCCGGGGACAGGGTAGCGACAATGAGCAGTTCTTC
TRBD2	TRBV6-6	TRBJ2-3	14	.	CASSGRGGTDTQYF	TGTGCCAGCAGTGGGCGGGGGGGCACAGATACGCAGTATTTT
.	TRBV7-2	TRBJ2-7	13	.	CASSPRVGYEQYF	TGTGCCAGCAGCCCCAGGGTGGGTTACGAGCAGTACTTC
.	TRBV18	TRBJ1-1	14	.	CASSLQGMNTEAFF	TGTGCCAGCTCACTACAGGGAATGAACACTGAAGCTTTCTTT
TRBD1	TRBV7-9	TRBJ2-4	17	once	CASSLRGTGVAKNIQYF	TGTGCCAGCAGCTTGCGAGGGACAGGGGTAGCCAAAAACATTCAGTACTTC
.	TRBV9	TRBJ1-1	13	once	CASSLALNTEAFF	TGTGCCAGCAGCCTAGCCCTTAACACTGAAGCTTTCTTT
TRBD1	TRBV9	TRBJ1-4	17	.	CASSVGFGGTGEEKLFF	TGTGCCAGCAGCGTAGGATTCGGGGGGACAGGGGAAGAAAAACTGTTTTTT
.	TRBV5-4	TRBJ2-5	12	.	CASSRWGETQYF	TGTGCCAGCAGTCGTTGGGGAGAGACCCAGTACTTC
.	TRBV9	TRBJ2-3	13	.	CASSGTSTDTQYF	TGTGCCAGCAGCGGGACAAGCACAGATACGCAGTATTTT
TRBD1	TRBV4-2	TRBJ1-1	15	.	CASSRGQGANTEAFF	TGTGCCAGCAGCCGCGGACAGGGGGCGAACACTGAAGCTTTCTTT